This is a list of T cell receptor beta chains from one sample in a study of T-cell memory formation after mild COVID-19. TCRdb used MiXCR to reprocess the 5' RACE reads, holding one entry per CDR3 protein. The sample carries 550,000 to 700,000 distinct CDR3 sequences, around 16% recorded once. The sequencing input was PBMCs or a T cell subset sorted from them (not recorded which). The origin of the receptors is an adult woman who had mild COVID-19 (a few samples of this study predate the infection). Cell type and time point are not known. Each CDR3 is given without its conserved first and last residue. Size is omitted from some rows. Given values are once, few, many or a class for expanded clones.

clone_size j_call v_call cdr3_aa
- TRBJ2-1 TRBV20-1 SAIGTSWRDNEQF
few TRBJ1-4 TRBV11-2 ASSSLSWGTEKLF
many TRBJ2-5 TRBV5-4 ATLGQDQETQY
few TRBJ2-3 TRBV27 ASSPWTGPGTDTQY
few TRBJ2-5 TRBV7-8 ASSQDTRLGQETQY
- TRBJ2-7 TRBV20-1 SARQKFPGDYEQY
- TRBJ2-5 TRBV12-3/TRBV12-4 ASSPGTGDTPY
few TRBJ2-1 TRBV20-1 SARGSPGVVARPNEQF
once TRBJ2-7 TRBV18 ASSPPQTGIYEQY
few TRBJ1-2 TRBV27 ASSLKLSYGYT
few TRBJ1-5 TRBV5-1 ASSLDGEGHQPQH
- TRBJ2-5 TRBV29-1 SVERRGTGKETQY
many TRBJ1-3 TRBV18 ASSPGPSGNTIY
few TRBJ2-3 TRBV11-2 ASSSNRASTDTQY
- TRBJ2-7 TRBV6-6 ASSPIIPPTSGLSYEQY
few TRBJ1-1 TRBV5-5 ASSRAGTAEAF
- TRBJ1-1 TRBV20-1 SATGGASSTEAF
- TRBJ2-7 TRBV11-3 ASSSGGGHYEQY
few TRBJ2-1 TRBV7-8 ASSSGTGVNEQF
few TRBJ2-1 TRBV12-3/TRBV12-4 ASSLGTEQF